Included here is one TCR beta chain sequence, with context. This clonotype was counted at least ten times. Its antigen is currently not known. One end of the junction varies from germline; a read error may be responsible. A case-control design nested within a healthcare worker cohort in London, UK, was used, with weekly nasopharyngeal swab PCR tests and blood sampling performed. Healthcare workers were recruited between 23 and 31 March 2020, during the week of the UK lockdown, and were followed weekly for up to 16 weeks. This entry is derived from a study of early T cells in non-severe SARS-CoV-2 infection (dated by TCRdb to about 2021). Background on the whole study: Because TCR sequencing was done on bulk RNA from unsorted whole blood, the alpha and beta chains could not be paired. General conclusions and limits of the study: VDJdb matching was skewed toward anti-spike CD8 responses, so virus-specific expansions were likely underestimated and private and CD4 specificities were missed.

CDR3 length: 20 amino acids, cysteine to phenylalanine. Of the read, only the CDR3 DNA is kept; its 60 bases are in frame from base 1. From a lookup of the germline V gene (reference sequence), CDR1 and CDR2 are MNHNY and SVGAGI. To prepare the library, 5' RACE was applied. Data came from a NextSeq 500. Unique molecular identifiers were attached to individual cDNA molecules in the TCR library protocol so that sequencing error and PCR bias could be corrected. Both TCR alpha and beta chains were sequenced, and tight co-correlation was observed between alpha and beta sequence abundances in each sample. In the paper's pipeline: V gene, J gene and CDR3 annotation of TCR sequences was performed with Decombinator V4. Expanded TCRs were defined as changing significantly between any two time points under a Poisson model with p below 0.0001. Abundances of TCRs were expressed as counts per million after normalisation to the total number of TCRs sequenced in each sample. TRAV1-2 paired with TRAJ12, TRAJ20 or TRAJ33 defined MAIT TCRs, while TRAV10 paired with TRAJ18 defined iNKT TCRs. VDJdb, accessed on 1 November 2021, was searched for TCRs annotated for CMV, EBV and SARS-CoV-2, and TCRs annotated for more than one antigen were excluded. Using fastp at Q25 and MiXCR, TCRdb reprocessed the public reads and kept productive beta chains. Rows with a matching CDR3 protein are joined into one entry that keeps the most common DNA and genes. The V and J calls and clone size come from TCRdb's table, not from the authors' own analysis. This sample lists around 20,000 distinct CDR3 sequences; 3.5% to 4.5% were detected once. Of the sample, more than 1.1% is held by the ten largest clones.

The TCR comes from an adult who was a healthcare worker with PCR-confirmed SARS-CoV-2 infection or an uninfected control (not recorded which). The sequenced material came from whole blood. The rearrangement joined TRBV6-6 to TRBJ1-6; the D segment could be TRBD1, given 6 matching bases. The nucleotide sequence reads as follows: TGTGCCAGCAGTTCCTCCCGGACAGTCGTGGGGAGCTCCTATAATTCACCCCCCCACTTT. This gives the protein CASSSSRTVVGSSYNSPPHF.